Shown below are 15 T cell receptor beta chains from a single sample sequenced in a study of cytomegalovirus exposure and HLA in healthy donors. Use of 60 Vbeta and 13 Jbeta primers characterized the PCR. Sequencing was performed with immunoSEQ multiplex PCR; in TCRdb, only in-frame clones are kept and a portion is missing. Found here are fewer than 120,000 clones, 60% to 85% of them singletons; the top ten hold 2.5% to 3%. The sample was PBMCs. The receptors originated from a woman aged 55-70 years in good health and CMV-seropositive.

This chain links TRBV28 with TRBJ2-5; 11 bases match TRBD1. Germline CDR1 MDHEN, CDR2 SYDVKM. The CDR3 extends over 16 amino acids. With 5 bases clipped from V and 4 bases from J, the junction kept 9 bases outside the gene matches. CDR3 in amino acids: CASSLRTGGWRETQYF. For the CDR3, the DNA is TGTGCCAGCAGTCTCAGGACAGGGGGCTGGAGAGAGACCCAGTACTTC.

The chain uses TRBV6-5 and TRBJ1-1; 9 bases map to TRBD1. Germline CDR1 reads MNHEY; CDR2 reads SVGAGI. V lost 6 bases, J lost 5 bases, and 1 base stayed unmatched. This CDR3 has 12 residues. The CDR3 here is CASRGTGTEAFF. In DNA form, the CDR3 reads TGTGCCAGCAGGGGGACAGGGACTGAAGCTTTCTTT.

This clone was picked up one time. The V gene is TRBV28, the J gene TRBJ1-3; D remains ambiguous. CDR1 is MDHEN, CDR2 SYDVKM, per germline. V dropped 4 bases and J dropped 2 bases, with 15 bases sitting between them. This CDR3 is 16 amino acids long. The chain's CDR3 is CASSSYGVHPGNTIYF. The CDR3 DNA reads TGTGCCAGCAGTTCCTACGGTGTTCATCCTGGAAACACCATATATTTT.

This clone was observed a few times. The gene calls are TRBV10-3 and TRBJ1-2; 7 nucleotides agree with TRBD1. With V trimmed by 11 bases and J by 4 bases, 10 bases remained unmatched. Per germline, CDR1 ENHRY and CDR2 SYGVKD. The CDR3 contains 13 residues. CDR3 coding DNA: TGTGCCCTTCGTCTTCAGGGGGGCTATGGCTACACCTTC. Translating gives CALRLQGGYGYTF.

Comments on this clone: This CDR3 is also generated by other DNA sequences in the sample. This chain joins TRBV5-1 and TRBJ1-2; tentative D call: TRBD1 (6 bases). CDR1 is SGHRS and CDR2 is YFSETQ in the germline V gene. There are 16 residues in the CDR3. Trimming shortened V by 4 bases and J by 0 bases, and 16 bases separated the two germline ends. CDR3 sequence: CASSLLTGPTNYGYTF. The CDR3 DNA reads TGCGCCAGCAGCCTTTTGACAGGACCCACTAACTATGGCTACACCTTC.

V and J are TRBV27 and TRBJ1-3; the D gene is possibly TRBD1 (5 bases). CDR1 is MNHEY, CDR2 SMNVEV, per germline (reference sequence). CDR3 length: 13 residues. V gave up 4 bases and J gave up 5 bases, with 9 bases separating them. CDR3 protein: CASSWHRRNTIYF. Written as DNA, the CDR3 is TGTGCCAGCAGTTGGCACAGGAGAAACACCATATATTTT.

J is TRBJ1-4 and V is TRBV5-4, with 7 bases aligning to TRBD1. V shed 4 bases, J shed 4 bases, and the junction held 4 bases outside the gene matches. This CDR3 is built from 14 residues. Germline V gene sequence: CDR1 SGHNT, CDR2 YYREEE (reference sequence). The chain's CDR3 is CASSDDRVNEKLFF. The CDR3 coding sequence is TGTGCCAGCAGCGACGACAGGGTTAATGAAAAACTGTTTTTT.

The chain joins TRBV5-1 to TRBJ2-2; 9 bases agree with TRBD2. The V and J ends lost 2 bases and 2 bases, in that order; junction bases with no gene match: 7. CDR1 and CDR2 from the germline V gene are SGHRS and YFSETQ. The length of the CDR3 is 17 residues. In DNA, the CDR3 is TGCGCCAGCAGCTTCGCTGCAGCGGGAGGTAACACCGGGGAGCTGTTTTTT. This codes for CASSFAAAGGNTGELFF.

The chain joins TRBV5-1 to TRBJ2-5; 7 bases agree with TRBD1. The CDR3 contains 14 residues. The ends lost 4 bases at V and 5 bases at J; junction bases unmatched: 8. Germline V gene lookup returns CDR1 SGHRS and CDR2 YFSETQ. CDR3: CASSLGDSGETQYF. The CDR3 DNA reads as TGCGCCAGCAGCCTCGGGGACAGTGGGGAGACCCAGTACTTC.

The chain couples TRBV7-6 to TRBJ1-4, with TRBD1 as a possible D gene (6 bases). Trimming shortened V by 1 base and J by 8 bases, and 23 bases separated the two germline ends. The germline V gene encodes CDR1 SGHVS and CDR2 FNYEAQ. The CDR3 has 18 residues. The CDR3 loop reads CASSLVPAGSGAKEKLFF. CDR3 nucleotides: TGTGCCAGCAGCTTAGTGCCCGCCGGTTCAGGGGCGAAGGAAAAACTGTTTTTT.

The V and J genes are TRBV4-1 and TRBJ1-1; 7 nucleotides align to TRBD1. Germline assignment: CDR1 MGHRA and CDR2 YSYEKL. V gave up 3 bases and J gave up 0 bases; unmatched junction bases: 7. The CDR3 has 16 amino acids. DNA for the CDR3: TGCGCCAGCAGCCATCCTACGGGACAGTTGAACACTGAAGCTTTCTTT. Protein: CASSHPTGQLNTEAFF.

The chain employs TRBV6-5 and TRBJ1-5, with D hard to call. Trimming removed 5 bases from V and 0 bases from J, with 8 bases in between. Germline V gene data show CDR1 as MNHEY and CDR2 as SVGAGI. The CDR3 has 14 residues. CDR3 loop: CASSVENSNQPQHF. As DNA, the CDR3 is TGTGCCAGCAGTGTAGAAAATAGCAATCAGCCCCAGCATTTT.

The chain recombines TRBV6-5 with TRBJ1-6; 7 nucleotides match TRBD1. The ends lost 6 bases at V and 8 bases at J; junction bases unmatched: 7. The CDR3 is 14 residues long. The germline CDR1 and CDR2 sequences are MNHEY and SVGAGI. The CDR3 sequence is CASRPGTEYSPLHF. DNA of the CDR3: TGTGCCAGCAGACCCGGGACAGAGTATTCACCCCTCCACTTT.

The CDR3 DNA reads as TGTGCCAGCAGCCAAACCCGACCCCGGGACAGGGTTTTCAAAAACATTCAGTACTTC. Translating it yields CASSQTRPRDRVFKNIQYF. The rearrangement joins TRBV2 to TRBJ2-4, with 9 bases fitting TRBD1. This CDR3 has 19 amino acids. From germline, CDR1 is SNHLY and CDR2 FYNNEI. V shed 6 bases, J shed 3 bases, and the junction held 18 bases outside the gene matches.

The chain couples TRBV15 to TRBJ1-6; D might be TRBD1 (5 bases). The CDR3 loop spans 15 amino acids. The V end was cut by 3 bases, the J end by 4 bases, with 10 bases between. Germline V gene lookup returns CDR1 LNHNV and CDR2 YYDKDF (reference sequence). The CDR3 bases are TGTGCCACCAGCAGCCGGGACTGGTATAATTCACCCCTCCACTTT. Amino acids: CATSSRDWYNSPLHF. The full variable domain, in which reference TRBV15 and TRBJ1-6 provide the parts outside the CDR3, is DAMVIQNPRYQVTQFGKPVTLSCSQTLNHNVMYWYQQKSSQAPKLLFHYYDKDFNNEADTPDNFQSRRPNTSFCFLDIRSPGLGDTAMYLCATSSRDWYNSPLHFGNGTRLTVT.